The clone carrying this T cell receptor (beta chain) was observed a single time. What it binds is not known. Together with a sample-barcoded 5' primer, a J-beta primer mix was included in a second PCR lasting about 6 to 11 cycles. Tagging of each cDNA molecule was performed by a template-switch adaptor with 12 random nucleotides. TCRdb recomputed calls from the 5' RACE reads with MiXCR, one row per CDR3 protein. The sample records some 1.4 million distinct CDR3 sequences, 42% being singletons. These data originate in a study of blood T cells in healthy people across ages. The overall study: Template switching picked up about one barcoded beta molecule for each two T cells. Study findings and constraints: The fall in TCR beta diversity per million T cells was roughly linear with age.

Sequenced sample: blood. This TCR came from a woman younger than 30 in good health.

The CDR3 sequence: CASSLEWTEPYEQYF. As DNA, the CDR3 is TGTGCCAGCAGCTTAGAGTGGACCGAGCCCTACGAGCAGTACTTC. The chain combines TRBV7-9 with TRBJ2-7; no clear D gene. The CDR3 totals 15 residues. Germline V gene lookup returns CDR1 SEHNR and CDR2 FQNEAQ (reference sequence). The germline V and J ends were trimmed by 1 base and 2 bases, with 12 bases remaining between them.